This TCR beta chain was observed in a study of cytomegalovirus exposure and HLA in healthy donors (dated by TCRdb to about 2017). Turning to the overall study: An earlier analysis of approximately 640 of the donors reported 250 to 350 Gb of sequence data and 117 million unique TCR beta sequences from about 180 million T cells. An early release covering just under 650 HLA-typed donors comprised about 290 gigabases of sequencing data and 65 million to 100 million unique TCR sequences. Of the 398 genotyped donors, 65% to 90% were placed in the genetic ancestry cluster associated with self-reported Caucasian donors. The study aimed to test whether cataloging public T cell receptors could reveal signatures of past pathogen exposure. The T cell repertoires of around 670 subjects were profiled by immunosequencing and related to cytomegalovirus serostatus. Besides the first cohort of around 670 subjects, a separate validation cohort made up of 90 to 150 different subjects was used. High-throughput TCR immunosequencing, statistical association of individual TCRs with disease status, and machine learning were combined to predict cytomegalovirus infection status. A later analysis re-analyzed previously published TCR beta repertoires from 666 donors and added high-resolution HLA genotyping to study TCR occurrence patterns. The later analysis used no new phenotypic data to find candidate immune exposures, relying instead on TCR beta sequences and their occurrence across donors. To decide whether each TCR beta V gene segment behaved as functional or pseudogenic, an earlier analysis of some 570 of the donors relied on high-throughput TCR beta sequencing. Donor age, sex, ethnicity and CMV serostatus were collected together with the repertoire data. A later genetic analysis used genome-wide SNP genotypes for about 65% of the 666 donors, treating that subset as a discovery cohort. All discovery cohort repertoires had been generated using a single sequencing platform. Class I and class II HLA loci were covered by the typing at four-digit resolution. Typing coverage differed by locus: A, B, C, DRB1 and DQB1 were typed in roughly 620-630 donors, DQA1 in approximately 520, DPA1 in around 580, and DPB1 in around 490. About 5 DR-DQ haplotypes were handled as single units for association and clustering, since linkage in the cohort was strong. Among under 450 genotyped donors of the cohort, an average of roughly 240,000 unique TCR beta nucleotide sequences were sequenced per donor, roughly 20% of them non-productive.

CDR1 is given as LNHNV and CDR2 as YYDKDF, both from the germline V gene (reference sequence). Trimming at the junction amounts to 1 base on V and 1 base on J, and the germline ends lie 13 bases apart. From the cysteine up to the phenylalanine, the CDR3 has a length of 16 residues. The read is trimmed to its CDR3 DNA, 48 bases read in frame from base 1. Overall study results and their limits: A further reported finding was that TCR beta sequences accurately predicted the HLA-A and HLA-B alleles for most subjects in the first cohort. A later analysis found that TCR association rates varied across HLA loci, with DRB1 alleles showing the most associated TCRs and HLA-C alleles the fewest. In both the original and validation cohorts, the classifier was reported to diagnose cytomegalovirus status with high specificity and sensitivity. About 17 rarely observed V segments, including chromosome 9 orphons, were excluded from the earlier analysis of several hundred of the donors because counts were too low. Because HLA typing was missing for some donors at each locus, association tests included only the typed subset. The study gave a list of about 150 TCR beta chains associated with cytomegalovirus. In a later genetic analysis, a missense DCLRE1C variant was associated with V-gene and J-gene trimming of TCR beta chains, and the association was replicated in an independent cohort. In a later analysis, HLA-associated TCR beta chains showed more clonal expansion and lower generation probabilities than non-associated chains that were equally common. In a later analysis, most CMV-associated TCR beta chains were found to appear HLA-restricted, with HLA associations seemingly driven largely by CMV exposure. A group of highly shared sequence variants was considered likely to be a technical artifact of the sequencing pipeline. The presence/absence analyses assumed that sequencing depth was roughly uniform across donors, and that assumption may not be true. Several of the top co-occurrence clusters appeared to be linked to parvovirus B19, influenza, CMV and Epstein-Barr virus, according to a later analysis. Across donors, most TCR sequences were observed very rarely, whereas some public TCRs were present in many individuals. A later analysis associated about 17,000 TCR beta sequences with specific HLA alleles at a false discovery rate of 0.05. It was suggested by the authors that the approach could potentially be generalized to other disease states and immunological phenotypes. The cohort was sequenced for TCR beta chains only, and without alpha or paired-chain data the features that could be detected were limited. Linkage disequilibrium might explain the correlated functional status among segregating V segments, but an unknown experimental factor could not be excluded. When HLA alleles, especially DR and DQ, strongly co-occurred, TCR associations were difficult to assign to individual alleles. In vitro tests confirmed that a few of the cytomegalovirus-associated TCR beta chains recognize cytomegalovirus antigens. Because the 87-base-pair reads could not distinguish some IMGT-functional V segments, including TRBV6-2 and TRBV6-3, those segments were excluded. The only immune exposure information available for the cohort was CMV serostatus. According to a later genetic analysis, donors in an Asian-associated ancestry cluster had fewer N-insertions in productive TCRs than the approximately 670-donor mean. Broadly in line with IMGT annotations, most TCR beta V segments showed up in productive rearrangements about 87% or about 30% of the time in an earlier analysis of roughly 590 of the donors.

The method behind the library was the immunoSEQ multiplex PCR assay. The multiplex PCR relied on a mix of 60 forward primers for TCR Vbeta segments and 13 reverse primers for TCR Jbeta segments. A multiplex PCR assay on genomic DNA amplified the CDR3 region of rearranged TCR beta genes. The Illumina HiSeq System was used to sequence the amplified TCR beta libraries as 87-base-pair reads. In the original analysis: A later analysis counted about 82 million unique TCR beta chains across the 670 or so repertoires, and some 11 million of these chains were shared by at least two donors. Raw reads were error-corrected and collapsed into unique sequences by a nearest-neighbor algorithm in which closely related sequences were merged to remove PCR and sequencing errors. To assign V, D and J gene segments, CDR3 sequences were aligned to IMGT reference sequences. Each retained sequence needed at least a six-nucleotide match to both a V gene segment and a J gene segment. A rearrangement was called productive if the CDR3 had no stop codons and remained in frame with V and J, and every other rearrangement was called non-productive. Following IMGT convention, CDR3 was defined as the stretch from the second conserved V-encoded cysteine to the conserved J-encoded phenylalanine. Sequences without an unambiguous match to a single V gene segment were excluded from the earlier analysis of 500 to 700 of the donors. An earlier analysis of several hundred of the donors classified V segments as functional when productive rearrangements were above 56.7% and as segregating when the standard deviation between donors was above 5%. To diagnose cytomegalovirus status from the catalog of TCR beta chain sequences, a statistical classification framework was built. V and J gene assignment, in a later analysis, came from comparing TCR nucleotide sequences with IMGT/GENE-DB human TR gene sequences. In a later analysis, CDR3 sequences and most-parsimonious VDJ recombination scenarios were assigned using the TCRdist pipeline. In a later analysis, each TCR beta chain was defined by its CDR3 amino acid sequence together with its V-gene family, and reads without a unique V-gene family were excluded. To address suspected cross-contamination and a sequencing artifact, a later analysis removed 550 to 750 highly shared, low-generation-probability nucleotide sequences. For each public chain, a later analysis derived a clonal expansion index from normalized ranks of inferred template counts within each repertoire. In a later analysis, generation probabilities were computed using a VDJ recombination model fitted to out-of-frame rearrangements, and the results were checked against IGoR. In a later analysis, hypergeometric tests were used to score TCR-TCR, TCR-HLA and TCR-CMV co-occurrence, with a repertoire-size bias correction applied to TCR pairs. In a later analysis, false discovery rates were estimated by permuting HLA or CMV assignments 20 times. In a later analysis, co-occurring TCRs were grouped using DBSCAN, with TCRdist sequence similarity added in when clustering inside HLA-allele-positive subsets. For co-occurrence clustering, repertoires with fewer than 30,000 or more than 120,000 public chains were excluded, along with about five repertoires with anomalous nucleotide sharing. Here the immuneACCESS table is served through TCRdb, limited to in-frame sequences with V and J called. Missing clones are a known gap in these copies; in checked studies unresolved V genes cover under half, and the rest lacks a known reason. D and trimming were read from the DNA, whereas the V and J calls and clone size are those reported in that table. Recorded for this sample are approximately 150,000 clones; roughly 79% of them occurred a single time. 1.3% of the sample comes from the top ten.

With respect to this clone: What antigen it recognizes has not been identified. No clone much larger than this one lies a single base away; base qualities are absent.

The cohort comprised under 700 healthy bone marrow donors. Cohort members were all nominally healthy when sampled, although unrecorded immune exposures were likely present. The donor was CMV seronegative and belonged to the group of roughly 330 seronegative cohort members. Each donor provided a peripheral blood sample, and peripheral blood mononuclear cells were used for TCR beta sequencing. Genomic DNA extraction from the blood cell samples was performed with the Qiagen DNeasy Blood Extraction Kit. The sequencing input was PBMCs. The clonotype originates from a woman between 50 and 59 years old in good health and CMV-seronegative. Recombination linked TRBV15 to TRBJ1-1, with TRBD1 tentatively as D gene (6 bases match). Here the CDR3 is given as CATSRGTGGANTEAFF. The nucleotides are TGTGCCACCAGCAGAGGCACTGGGGGGGCGAACACTGAAGCTTTCTTT. Where the CDR3 stops, the reference TRBV15 and TRBJ1-1 genes take over; the full variable domain is DAMVIQNPRYQVTQFGKPVTLSCSQTLNHNVMYWYQQKSSQAPKLLFHYYDKDFNNEADTPDNFQSRRPNTSFCFLDIRSPGLGDTAMYLCATSRGTGGANTEAFFGQGTRLTVV.